Following are 5 T cell receptor beta chains from one sample sequenced in a study of blood T cell repertoires in COVID-19. Libraries were prepared by immunoSEQ multiplex PCR; TCRdb keeps only in-frame clonotypes and omits some of them. The data hold some 250,000 clones, with less than 90% observed a single time. Sequencing was done on a sample of peripheral blood. All receptors derive from a man aged 60 to 69 with acute or convalescent COVID-19.

The rearrangement links TRBV30 to TRBJ2-5, with 9 bases that match TRBD1. V trimming: 2 bases; J trimming: 3 bases; junction bases outside the gene matches: 4. The CDR3 consists of 14 residues. The germline V gene encodes CDR1 GTSNPN and CDR2 SVGIG (reference sequence). The CDR3: CAWSRTGGEETQYF. In nucleotides, the CDR3 is TGTGCCTGGAGTCGCACAGGGGGCGAAGAGACCCAGTACTTC.

The chain is built from TRBV7-6 and TRBJ1-6; possible D gene TRBD1, 5 bases. Per germline, CDR1 SGHVS and CDR2 FNYEAQ. The CDR3 extends over 17 amino acids. Trimming removed 6 bases at V and 0 bases at J, with 15 bases between. The CDR3 coding sequence is TGTGCCAGCAGTTTGGGGTGGACACGCTCCTATAATTCACCCCTCCACTTT. Translating it yields CASSLGWTRSYNSPLHF.

CDR3 DNA sequence: TGTGCCAGCAGCGTAGTTGAGAACCGTAACTATGGCTACACCTTC. As protein: CASSVVENRNYGYTF. The chain is built from TRBV9 and TRBJ1-2; D not resolved. The germline V and J ends were trimmed by 0 bases and 1 base, with 10 bases remaining between them. Germline assignment: CDR1 SGDLS and CDR2 YYNGEE. This CDR3 spans 15 amino acids.

The chain joins TRBV30 to TRBJ1-5; D is perhaps TRBD1 (6 bases). The CDR3 has 14 residues. Per germline, CDR1 GTSNPN and CDR2 SVGIG (reference sequence). V was trimmed by 0 bases and J by 7 bases, leaving 13 bases between them. Written as DNA, the CDR3 is TGTGCCTGGAGTGTCGGGGGGCTGGGACAGCCCCAGCATTTT. This gives the protein CAWSVGGLGQPQHF.

The rearrangement links TRBV5-1 to TRBJ1-2; D is perhaps TRBD1 (5 bases). CDR1 and CDR2 (germline): SGHRS, YFSETQ. This CDR3 region has 14 residues. V lost 2 bases to trimming and J lost 8 bases, with 16 bases between them. The CDR3 here is CASSLGEMVSGYTF. The CDR3 DNA is TGCGCCAGCAGCTTAGGGGAAATGGTCTCGGGCTACACCTTC. The full variable domain, in which reference TRBV5-1 and TRBJ1-2 provide the parts outside the CDR3, is KAGVTQTPRYLIKTRGQQVTLSCSPISGHRSVSWYQQTPGQGLQFLFEYFSETQRNKGNFPGRFSGRQFSNSRSEMNVSTLELGDSALYLCASSLGEMVSGYTFGSGTRLTVV.